This TCR beta chain comes out of a study of T cells in Graves' hyperthyroidism and ophthalmopathy. RNA transcripts provided the source from which TCR beta CDR3 regions were amplified. HTBI primers drove first-round RT-PCR of the TCR CDR3. TCRdb recomputed calls from the multiplex PCR reads with MiXCR, one row per CDR3 protein. Of hundreds of thousands of distinct CDR3 sequences in the sample, roughly a quarter were seen once. Study conclusions and caveats: Peripheral blood also featured most of the thyroid clonotypes expanded above 0.001.

With respect to this clonotype: The antigen remains undetermined.

Germline V gene data show CDR1 as SQVTM and CDR2 as ANQGSEA. The CDR3 is 12 residues long. V was clipped by 6 bases and J by 6 bases, with 15 bases between them. The TCR sequence derives from a woman aged 40 to 50 with Graves' ophthalmopathy. Sequenced: blood. The genes are TRBV29-1 and TRBJ2-7, with D tentatively TRBD1 (6 bases). The CDR3, as DNA: TGCAGCGTCCCTCTGGGGGCGGGCGAGCAGTACTTC. Translating gives CSVPLGAGEQYF.